This T cell receptor (beta chain) was documented in a study of regulatory T cells in long-lasting Graves disease. Whole-study findings and limits: Persistent Graves' patients had lower TCR diversity than newly diagnosed ones.

This CDR3 is built from 17 residues. V dropped 8 bases and J dropped 3 bases, with 22 bases sitting between them. CDR1 and CDR2 (germline): SGHVS, FNYEAQ. This clonotype was seen a few times. Its antigen is not known. TCR beta libraries were built with iRepertoire HTBI primers and Arm-PCR of CDR3 regions. TCRdb ran MiXCR on the multiplex PCR reads and lists one entry per CDR3 protein. This sample has approximately 690,000 distinct CDR3 sequences, with about 30% found just once. The time point here: persistent/refractory GD, antithyroid drugs over 5 years with positive TRAb. Scientists built the TCR library using RNA that was extracted from PBMCs. Enrollment of patients was through an endocrinology department in Xi'an, China.

This sequence originates from a female donor with Graves disease. The source was peripheral blood mononuclear cells (PBMCs), collected when the disease was refractory, from a patient treated with antithyroid drugs. The J gene is TRBJ2-2, the V gene TRBV7-6; perhaps TRBD1 as D (6 bases). The DNA for the CDR3 is TGTGCCAGCCGCATGAGACCCGGGACATCCCACACCGGGGAGCTGTTTTTT. Translating it yields CASRMRPGTSHTGELFF. The full variable domain, with the rest looked up from reference TRBV7-6 and TRBJ2-2, is GAGVSQSPRYKVTKRGQDVALRCDPISGHVSLYWYRQALGQGPEFLTYFNYEAQQDKSGLPNDRFSAERPEGSISTLTIQRTEQRDSAMYRCASRMRPGTSHTGELFFGEGSRLTVL.